This TCR beta chain was captured by sequencing in a study of identical twins. TCRdb fed the 5' RACE reads into MiXCR, producing one record per CDR3 protein. The data hold 250,000 or so distinct CDR3 sequences, with around 8.8% observed a single time. The CDR3 contains 13 residues. The germline gives CDR1 MDHEN, CDR2 SYDVKM. Deletions cut 3 bases from V and 1 base from J, with 6 bases between. These data were also reused for a study on yellow fever vaccine responses in identical twins.

The receptor was derived from a woman under 30 in good health. This chain links TRBV28 with TRBJ1-1; no reliable D call. Material for sequencing was CD8+ T cells sorted from blood. CDR3 in amino acids: CASSFNGNTEAFF. CDR3 DNA sequence: TGTGCCAGCAGTTTCAACGGGAACACTGAAGCTTTCTTT.